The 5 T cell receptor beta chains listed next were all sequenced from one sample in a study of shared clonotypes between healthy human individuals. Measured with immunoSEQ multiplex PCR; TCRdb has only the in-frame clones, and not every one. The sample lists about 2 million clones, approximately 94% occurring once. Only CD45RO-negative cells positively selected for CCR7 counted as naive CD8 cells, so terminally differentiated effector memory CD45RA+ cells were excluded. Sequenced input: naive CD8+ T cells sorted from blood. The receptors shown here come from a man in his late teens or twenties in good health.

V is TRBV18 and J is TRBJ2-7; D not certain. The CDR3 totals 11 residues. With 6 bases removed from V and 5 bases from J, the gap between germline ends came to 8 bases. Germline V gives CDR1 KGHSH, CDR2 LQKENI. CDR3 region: CASSLQNEQYF. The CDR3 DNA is TGTGCCAGCTCGCTCCAGAACGAGCAGTACTTC.

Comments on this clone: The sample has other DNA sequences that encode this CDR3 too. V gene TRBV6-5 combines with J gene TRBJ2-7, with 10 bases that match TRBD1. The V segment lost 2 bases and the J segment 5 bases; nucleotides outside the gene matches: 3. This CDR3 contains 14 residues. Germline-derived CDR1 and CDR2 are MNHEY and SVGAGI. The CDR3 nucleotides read TGTGCCAGCAGTTACGGGACAGGGGTGGACGAGCAGTACTTC. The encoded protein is CASSYGTGVDEQYF.

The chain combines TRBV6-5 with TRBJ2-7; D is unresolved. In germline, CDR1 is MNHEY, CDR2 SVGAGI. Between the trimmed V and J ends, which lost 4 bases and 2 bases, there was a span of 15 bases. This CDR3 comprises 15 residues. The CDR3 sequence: CASSFSGATTYEQYF. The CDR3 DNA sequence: TGTGCCAGCAGTTTCTCCGGCGCGACCACCTACGAGCAGTACTTC.

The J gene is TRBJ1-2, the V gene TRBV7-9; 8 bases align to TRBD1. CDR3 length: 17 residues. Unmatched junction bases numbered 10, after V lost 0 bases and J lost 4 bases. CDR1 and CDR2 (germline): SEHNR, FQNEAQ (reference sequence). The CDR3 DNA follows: TGTGCCAGCAGCTTAGCGGGCTACAGGGGGGAGAGCTATGGCTACACCTTC. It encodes CASSLAGYRGESYGYTF.

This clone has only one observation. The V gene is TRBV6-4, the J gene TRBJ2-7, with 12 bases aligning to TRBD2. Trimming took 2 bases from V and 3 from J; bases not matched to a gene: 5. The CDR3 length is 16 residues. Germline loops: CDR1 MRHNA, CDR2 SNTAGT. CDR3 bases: TGTGCCAGCAGTGACCAGCGGGGACTAGCGGGCTACGAGCAGTACTTC. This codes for CASSDQRGLAGYEQYF.